This TCR beta chain was obtained from a study of blood T cells in healthy people across ages. Study results and caveats: CMV infection status of these donors was not known. Conclusively comparing naive with antigen-experienced cells was impossible with unsorted PBMCs. Per million T cells, TCR beta diversity dropped about linearly as age rose.

On this clonotype: Its specificity is not known.

Germline CDR1 DFQATT, CDR2 SNEGSKA (reference sequence). CDR3 length: 13 amino acids. J gave up 6 bases and V 8 bases, and 5 bases lay outside the gene matches. Alongside a J-beta primer mix, a sample-barcoded 5' primer served in a second PCR lasting roughly 7 to 11 cycles. TCRdb re-derived calls from the 5' RACE reads in MiXCR, one entry per CDR3 protein. Among more than 800,000 distinct CDR3 sequences, under 55% were seen once, and the ten largest hold about 19%. The chain employs TRBV20-1 and TRBJ2-1; 12 bases fit TRBD2. The origin of this receptor is a woman aged 60 to 75 in good health. Sequencing input: blood. CDR3 nucleotides: TGCAGTCCGACTAGCGGGAGAATCAATGAGCAGTTCTTC. It is translated as CSPTSGRINEQFF.